These 17 T cell receptor beta chains were sequenced from one sample in a study of cytomegalovirus exposure and HLA in healthy donors. This PCR relied on a set of 60 Vbeta primers and 13 Jbeta primers. Assay: immunoSEQ multiplex PCR; the TCRdb copy retains only in-frame clones and omits some. This table has around 97,000 clones, roughly 79% appearing once. Sequenced: PBMCs. The origin of the receptors is a man aged 45-60 years in good health and CMV-seropositive.

The V and J genes are TRBV9 and TRBJ2-7; D gene ambiguous. V was shortened by 10 bases and J by 0 bases, with 20 bases between the two germline ends. This CDR3 is 15 amino acids long. Germline V CDR1 and CDR2: SGDLS, YYNGEE. CDR3 DNA: TGTGCCGGCGGAAAGGAGCGCCTTAGCTCCTACGAGCAGTACTTC. Its translation: CAGGKERLSSYEQYF.

The chain employs TRBV6-4 and TRBJ2-5; TRBD2 aligns across 10 bases. The J call may be in error: the DNA end matches TRBJ2-7 better. The CDR3 consists of 17 residues. CDR1 MRHNA and CDR2 SNTAGT come from the germline V gene. The CDR3 reads CASSDSQQREGRNEQYF. CDR3 DNA: TGTGCCAGCAGTGACTCTCAGCAGCGGGAGGGCCGGAACGAGCAGTACTTC.

This chain connects TRBV29-1 to TRBJ1-2; possible D gene TRBD1, 6 bases. This CDR3 contains 12 residues. The germline CDR1 and CDR2 sequences are SQVTM and ANQGSEA. The V end was cut by 7 bases, the J end by 1 base, with 10 bases between. The CDR3 bases are TGCAGCGCTAGGGACAATAACTATGGCTACACCTTC. As protein: CSARDNNYGYTF.

This rearrangement joins TRBV14 to TRBJ2-1; D is unclear. The CDR3 totals 13 residues. The ends were cut back, 2 bases at V and 8 bases at J, with 10 bases in the middle. Germline-derived CDR1 and CDR2 are SGHDN and FVKESK. CDR3 nucleotides: TGTGCCAGCAGCCAACCTAATGCCGATGAGCAGTTCTTC. Protein product: CASSQPNADEQFF.

This chain joins TRBV2 and TRBJ2-1, with TRBD2 matching over 10 bases. The CDR3 spans 14 residues. J was trimmed by 8 bases and V by 7 bases; bases with no gene match: 8. In germline, CDR1 is SNHLY, CDR2 FYNNEI. CDR3 nucleotides: TGTGCCAGCAATAAGCGGGAGGGCTGGGATGAGCAGTTCTTC. Protein sequence: CASNKREGWDEQFF.

The chain employs TRBV19 and TRBJ2-2; D might be TRBD1 (6 bases). V was shortened by 4 bases and J by 5 bases, with 11 bases between the two germline ends. The CDR3 is made up of 14 amino acids. The germline gives CDR1 LNHDA, CDR2 SQIVND (reference sequence). The CDR3 bases are TGTGCCAGTAGTACACATAGGGGGACCGGGGAGCTGTTTTTT. Its translation is CASSTHRGTGELFF.

The chain couples TRBV10-3 to TRBJ2-7, with 9 nucleotides matching TRBD2. CDR1 ENHRY and CDR2 SYGVKD come from the germline V gene. Germline trimming cut 5 bases from V and 0 bases from J; bases unmatched to any gene: 2. This CDR3 spans 14 amino acids. The CDR3 sequence: CAISRLADSYEQYF. Here the CDR3 DNA reads TGTGCCATCAGTCGACTAGCGGACTCCTACGAGCAGTACTTC.

The gene calls are TRBV6-1 and TRBJ2-5; 10 bases match TRBD2. The end of the DNA aligns better with TRBJ2-7, so the J call may be wrong. The germline V gene has CDR1 MNHNS and CDR2 SASEGT. The CDR3 runs to 15 residues. In DNA, the CDR3 is TGTGCCAGCAGTACCAGTCCCGGGACTAGCGACGAGCAGTACTTC. Translating it yields CASSTSPGTSDEQYF.

This CDR3 reads CASSDPSGQGVSYEQYF. CDR3 bases: TGTGCCAGTAGTGACCCCTCAGGACAGGGGGTTTCCTACGAGCAGTACTTC. This chain connects TRBV19 to TRBJ2-5; 10 bases are shared with TRBD1. The J call could be wrong; TRBJ2-7 is a better fit for the DNA end. Germline CDR1 reads LNHDA; CDR2 reads SQIVND (reference sequence). The length of the CDR3 is 17 residues.

This clone was counted only a few times. This CDR3 is CASSGTSGRVETQYF. The CDR3 nucleotides are TGTGCCAGCAGCGGGACTAGCGGGAGGGTAGAGACCCAGTACTTC. The rearrangement links TRBV28 to TRBJ2-5, with TRBD2 matching over 16 bases. With 6 bases clipped from V and 4 bases from J, the junction kept 2 bases outside the gene matches. This CDR3 is built from 15 residues. Germline CDR1 MDHEN, CDR2 SYDVKM.

The chain links TRBV14 to TRBJ2-1; 13 bases match TRBD2. The CDR3 totals 15 residues. Trimming cost V 4 bases and J 10 bases; bases outside gene matches: 7. Germline-derived CDR1 and CDR2 are SGHDN and FVKESK. The CDR3: CASSPRTSGSNEQFF. DNA of the CDR3: TGTGCCAGCAGCCCCCGGACTAGCGGGAGCAACGAGCAGTTCTTC.

In the case of this clone: Other DNA sequences in this sample translate to the same CDR3. V and J are TRBV18 and TRBJ2-1; 8 bases are shared with TRBD2. The CDR3 totals 13 residues. Germline V gene data show CDR1 as KGHSH and CDR2 as LQKENI. Unmatched junction bases numbered 8, after V lost 8 bases and J lost 8 bases. CDR3 protein: CASLRAGDDEQFF. The CDR3 nucleotides read TGTGCCAGCCTAAGAGCGGGAGACGATGAGCAGTTCTTC. The whole variable domain, filled in from reference TRBV18 and TRBJ2-1, reads NAGVMQNPRHLVRRRGQEARLRCSPMKGHSHVYWYRQLPEEGLKFMVYLQKENIIDESGMPKERFSAEFPKEGPSILRIQQVVRGDSAAYFCASLRAGDDEQFFGPGTRLTVL.

The chain has TRBV7-3 and TRBJ2-7; 9 bases line up with TRBD2. Germline lookup yields CDR1 SGHTA and CDR2 FQGTGA. Trimming at V came to 3 bases and at J to 5 bases, leaving 5 bases not matched to a gene. The length of the CDR3 is 14 residues. CDR3 sequence (DNA): TGTGCCAGCAGCTTGGGGACTAGCAGGAACGAGCAGTACTTC. This encodes CASSLGTSRNEQYF.

V gene TRBV27 combines with J gene TRBJ2-7; 9 nucleotides agree with TRBD2. Germline V CDR1 and CDR2: MNHEY, SMNVEV (reference sequence). The CDR3 spans 16 residues. V trimming: 0 bases; J trimming: 4 bases; junction bases outside the gene matches: 7. This CDR3 reads CASSLSSSGTLYEQYF. The CDR3 DNA reads as TGTGCCAGCAGTTTATCGTCTAGCGGGACGTTATACGAGCAGTACTTC.

About this clone: Germline and junction disagree at one end, which may indicate a read error. For the CDR3, the DNA is TGTTCCAGCAGATCAGCCCCAGCGGGAGGGACAGATACGCAGTATTTT. Translation gives CSSRSAPAGGTDTQYF. V gene TRBV7-9 combines with J gene TRBJ2-3; 10 nucleotides align to TRBD2. The germline V gene has CDR1 SEHNR and CDR2 FQNEAQ (reference sequence). The CDR3 length is 16 residues.

This clone turned up a few times. V is TRBV19 and J is TRBJ2-7, with 10 bases identical to TRBD1. This CDR3 has 14 residues. Germline values: CDR1 LNHDA, CDR2 SQIVND (reference sequence). The V segment lost 4 bases and the J segment 6 bases; nucleotides outside the gene matches: 6. In nucleotides, the CDR3 is TGTGCCAGTAGTACCCTAGGACAGGGGGTCGAGCAGTACTTC. Residues: CASSTLGQGVEQYF.

This chain links TRBV6-5 with TRBJ2-1; D gene unclear. The CDR3 loop spans 14 amino acids. Germline assignment: CDR1 MNHEY and CDR2 SVGAGI. Trimming shortened V by 10 bases and J by 1 base, and 14 bases separated the two germline ends. This chain's CDR3 is CANPSRSSYNEQFF. The CDR3 DNA reads as TGTGCCAACCCGTCTAGGAGTTCCTACAATGAGCAGTTCTTC.